Sequencing of this T cell receptor beta chain was carried out in a study of monozygotic twins with inflammatory bowel disease. TCRdb reprocessed the 5' RACE reads and stores each CDR3 protein as one record, lacking DNA. The data show around 450,000 distinct CDR3 sequences, and the top ten clones hold 2% to 2.5%. The CDR3 totals 16 residues. Germline CDR1 reads SGHRS; CDR2 reads YFSETQ. General study findings and limits: No discrimination was achieved between different T cell subtypes.

Details on this clonotype: Antigen: not known.

The sequenced sample was blood. The chain carries TRBV5-1 and TRBJ2-3; TCRdb names TRBD1, which stays unverified in the absence of DNA. The TCR was taken from a human donor with ulcerative colitis or Crohn's disease, or a healthy co-twin of an affected twin (not recorded which). CDR3 protein: CASSTDGQGGSDTQYF.